Sequencing of this T cell receptor (beta chain) was carried out in a study of cytomegalovirus exposure and HLA in healthy donors. Findings and caveats of the study: An assumption of roughly uniform sequencing depth across donors underlay the presence/absence analyses. In the analysis, some V segments, TRBV6-2 and TRBV6-3 included, were excluded as indistinguishable. Analysis performed later found more than 15,000 TCR beta sequences associated with HLA alleles at 0.05 false discovery rate. In an earlier analysis, most TCR beta V segments were productive about 87% or about 30% of the time.

Turning to this clone: Its antigen is not known.

Vbeta (60) and Jbeta (13) primers were used in the PCR. The protocol was immunoSEQ multiplex PCR, while the TCRdb copy is restricted to in-frame clones and leaves out a portion. Of about 120,000 clones in the sample, approximately 80% were seen once. CDR1 MRHNA and CDR2 SNTAGT come from the germline V gene. Trimming stripped 0 bases from V and 6 bases from J, with 9 bases between. This CDR3 has 14 residues. Sequencing was done on a sample of PBMCs. This rearrangement joins TRBV6-4 to TRBJ2-1; D unclear. The sequence derives from a middle-aged man in good health and CMV-seropositive. As DNA, the CDR3 is TGTGCCAGCAGTGACTCCACAGCTTCCAATGAGCAGTTCTTC. Protein product: CASSDSTASNEQFF.